These 10 T cell receptor beta chains came from one sample sequenced in a study of T cell repertoires in ileal Crohn's disease. Specified time point: neoterminal ileum biopsy at postoperative endoscopy, about 6 months after surgery. The repertoire was sequenced with immunoSEQ multiplex PCR; TCRdb's copy has only in-frame clones and lacks some. The data show 15,000 to 20,000 clones, more than 65% seen once. The sequenced material came from ileal tissue. The source of these receptors is an adult with Crohn's disease.

This clone turned up a few times. V is TRBV18 and J is TRBJ1-2; D is ambiguous. The germline V gene encodes CDR1 KGHSH and CDR2 LQKENI. The V end lost 3 bases, the J end lost 2 bases, and 7 bases lay between the germline ends. The CDR3 covers 13 residues. The CDR3 protein is CASSPPQNYGYTF. Here the CDR3 DNA reads TGTGCCAGCTCACCCCCACAGAACTATGGCTACACCTTC. Variable domain in full (rest from reference TRBV18 and TRBJ1-2): NAGVMQNPRHLVRRRGQEARLRCSPMKGHSHVYWYRQLPEEGLKFMVYLQKENIIDESGMPKERFSAEFPKEGPSILRIQQVVRGDSAAYFCASSPPQNYGYTFGSGTRLTVV.

This clone was recorded a few times. V and J are TRBV7-9 and TRBJ2-7; unclear D gene. CDR3 size: 11 residues. Per the germline V gene, CDR1 is SEHNR and CDR2 is FQNEAQ (reference sequence). Trimming pared 5 bases from V and 4 bases from J, leaving 6 bases between. This CDR3 reads CASSEAYEQYF. The CDR3 DNA follows: TGTGCCAGCAGCGAAGCTTACGAGCAGTACTTC.

This clone appeared a few times. The rearrangement uses TRBV29-1 and TRBJ2-3; 8 nucleotides align to TRBD1. The CDR3 consists of 14 residues. Germline V gives CDR1 SQVTM, CDR2 ANQGSEA. V shed 8 bases and J 6 bases; nucleotides not matched to a gene: 13. The CDR3 nucleotides read TGCAGCACAGCCGGGACAGGCCGTTCGGATACGCAGTATTTT. Its translation is CSTAGTGRSDTQYF.

The chain has TRBV19 and TRBJ2-7; a possible D gene is TRBD1 (5 bases). Germline V gene sequence: CDR1 LNHDA, CDR2 SQIVND (reference sequence). V lost 4 bases, J lost 4 bases, and 8 bases lay in between. This CDR3 is 12 amino acids long. The CDR3 nucleotides read TGTGCCAGTAGTAAAACAGGATACGAGCAGTACTTC. Encoded protein: CASSKTGYEQYF.

This sequence joins TRBV19 and TRBJ2-2, with D possibly TRBD1 on 6 matching bases. Trimming took 5 bases from V and 5 from J, leaving 12 bases between them. CDR1 and CDR2 from the germline V gene are LNHDA and SQIVND (reference sequence). The CDR3 extends over 14 amino acids. CDR3 nucleotides: TGTGCCAGTAGTGGGGGCTCACTAACCGGGGAGCTGTTTTTT. Its translation is CASSGGSLTGELFF.

This clone was detected only a few times. The genes are TRBV2 and TRBJ2-7; maybe TRBD2 (6 bases). V lost 3 bases and J lost 3, with 18 bases in between. The CDR3 consists of 16 residues. Germline CDR1 is SNHLY and CDR2 is FYNNEI. This chain's CDR3 is CASSENQRTINYEQYF. CDR3 DNA sequence: TGTGCCAGCAGTGAGAATCAGAGGACTATTAACTACGAGCAGTACTTC.

J is TRBJ2-1 and V is TRBV27; 10 positions match TRBD2. V dropped 8 bases and J dropped 5; count of bases not matched to a gene: 18. This CDR3 is 18 amino acids long. Looked up from germline, CDR1 is MNHEY and CDR2 is SMNVEV (reference sequence). CDR3 in DNA: TGTGCCAGCTGTCCCCTGGCTAGCGGGAGCGGGGTAAACAATGAGCAGTTCTTC. Translation gives CASCPLASGSGVNNEQFF.

This chain links TRBV6-1 with TRBJ1-5; D uncertain. The CDR3 is 12 amino acids. Germline V gene data show CDR1 as MNHNS and CDR2 as SASEGT. Trimming pared 6 bases from V and 1 base from J, leaving 4 bases between. CDR3 DNA: TGTGCCAGCAGGGAGAGCAATCAGCCCCAGCATTTT. Translated, it gives CASRESNQPQHF.

This chain connects TRBV19 to TRBJ1-2, with 7 bases fitting TRBD1. CDR3 length: 14 amino acids. Germline assignment: CDR1 LNHDA and CDR2 SQIVND (reference sequence). V was pared by 3 bases and J by 4 bases, with 5 bases of the junction left unmatched. The CDR3, as DNA: TGTGCCAGTAGTATCCTAGCAGGGGGCTATGGCTACACCTTC. The encoded protein is CASSILAGGYGYTF.

This rearrangement joins TRBV19 to TRBJ2-5, with 7 bases identical to TRBD1. The germline gives CDR1 LNHDA, CDR2 SQIVND (reference sequence). This CDR3 comprises 15 residues. Trimming at V came to 5 bases and at J to 11 bases, leaving 17 bases not matched to a gene. CDR3 protein: CASSGRDSLIEEQYF. CDR3 nucleotide sequence: TGTGCCAGTAGTGGCCGGGACAGCTTAATAGAGGAGCAGTACTTC.